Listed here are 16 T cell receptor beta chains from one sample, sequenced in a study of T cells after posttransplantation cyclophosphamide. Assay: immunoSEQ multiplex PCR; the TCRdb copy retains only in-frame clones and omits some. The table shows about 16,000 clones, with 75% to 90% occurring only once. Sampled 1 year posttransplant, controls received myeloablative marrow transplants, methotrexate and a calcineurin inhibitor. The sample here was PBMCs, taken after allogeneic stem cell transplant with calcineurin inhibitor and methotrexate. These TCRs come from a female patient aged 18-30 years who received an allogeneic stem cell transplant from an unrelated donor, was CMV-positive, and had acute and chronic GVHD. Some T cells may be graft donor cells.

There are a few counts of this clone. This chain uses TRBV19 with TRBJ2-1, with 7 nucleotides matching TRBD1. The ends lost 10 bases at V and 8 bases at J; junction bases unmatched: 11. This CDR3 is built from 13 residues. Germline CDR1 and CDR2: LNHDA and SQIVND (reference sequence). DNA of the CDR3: TGTGCCACCAACAGGGGCCTCTGGGATGAGCAGTTCTTC. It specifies CATNRGLWDEQFF.

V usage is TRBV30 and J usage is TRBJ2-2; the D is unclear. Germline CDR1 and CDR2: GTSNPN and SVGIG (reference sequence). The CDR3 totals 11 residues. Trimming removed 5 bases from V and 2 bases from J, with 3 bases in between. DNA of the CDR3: TGTGCCTGGCAAAACACCGGGGAGCTGTTTTTT. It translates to CAWQNTGELFF.

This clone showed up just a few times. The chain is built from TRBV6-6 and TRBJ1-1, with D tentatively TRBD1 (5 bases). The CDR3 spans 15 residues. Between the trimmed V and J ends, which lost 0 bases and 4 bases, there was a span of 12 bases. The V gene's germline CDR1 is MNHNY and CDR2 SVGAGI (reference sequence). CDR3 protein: CASSYSFRGGTEAFF. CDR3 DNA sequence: TGTGCCAGCAGTTACTCTTTTAGGGGAGGCACTGAAGCTTTCTTT.

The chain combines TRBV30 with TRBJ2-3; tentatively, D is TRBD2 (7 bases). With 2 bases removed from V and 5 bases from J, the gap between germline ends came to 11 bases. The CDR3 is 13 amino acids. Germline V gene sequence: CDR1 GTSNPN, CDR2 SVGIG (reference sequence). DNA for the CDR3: TGTGCCTGGAGTAAGGGGGGGCGAGATACGCAGTATTTT. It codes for CAWSKGGRDTQYF.

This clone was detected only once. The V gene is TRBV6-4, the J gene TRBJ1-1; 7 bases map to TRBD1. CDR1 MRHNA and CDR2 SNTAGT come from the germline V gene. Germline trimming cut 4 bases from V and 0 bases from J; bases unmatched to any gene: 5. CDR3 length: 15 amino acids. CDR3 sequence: CASSVPGTVNTEAFF. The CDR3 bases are TGTGCCAGCAGTGTCCCCGGGACAGTGAACACTGAAGCTTTCTTT.

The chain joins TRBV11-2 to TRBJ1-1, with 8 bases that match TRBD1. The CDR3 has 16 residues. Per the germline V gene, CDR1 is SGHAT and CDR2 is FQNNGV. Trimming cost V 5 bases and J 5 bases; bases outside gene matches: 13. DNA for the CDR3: TGTGCCAGCAGCCCCGGGAGGAGGACAGGGAGGACTGAAGCTTTCTTT. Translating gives CASSPGRRTGRTEAFF.

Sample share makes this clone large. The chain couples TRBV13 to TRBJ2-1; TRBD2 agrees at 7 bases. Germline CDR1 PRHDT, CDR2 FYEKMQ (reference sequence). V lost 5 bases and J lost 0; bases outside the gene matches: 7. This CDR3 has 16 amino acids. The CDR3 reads CASSPSGQSSYNEQFF. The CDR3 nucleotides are TGTGCCAGCAGCCCTAGCGGACAAAGCTCCTACAATGAGCAGTTCTTC. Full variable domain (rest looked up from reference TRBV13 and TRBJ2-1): AAGVIQSPRHLIKEKRETATLKCYPIPRHDTVYWYQQGPGQDPQFLISFYEKMQSDKGSIPDRFSAQQFSDYHSELNMSSLELGDSALYFCASSPSGQSSYNEQFFGPGTRLTVL.

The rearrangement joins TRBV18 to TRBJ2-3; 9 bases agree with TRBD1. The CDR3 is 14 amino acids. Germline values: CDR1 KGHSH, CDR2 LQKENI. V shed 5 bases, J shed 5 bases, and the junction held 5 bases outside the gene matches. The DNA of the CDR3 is TGTGCCAGCTCATCGGGACAGGGCATAGATACGCAGTATTTT. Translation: CASSSGQGIDTQYF.

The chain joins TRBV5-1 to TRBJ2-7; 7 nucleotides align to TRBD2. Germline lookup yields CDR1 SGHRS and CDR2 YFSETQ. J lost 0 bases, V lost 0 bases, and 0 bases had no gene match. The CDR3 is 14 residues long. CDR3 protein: CASSLGGSSYEQYF. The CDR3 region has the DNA TGCGCCAGCAGCTTGGGCGGGAGCTCCTACGAGCAGTACTTC.

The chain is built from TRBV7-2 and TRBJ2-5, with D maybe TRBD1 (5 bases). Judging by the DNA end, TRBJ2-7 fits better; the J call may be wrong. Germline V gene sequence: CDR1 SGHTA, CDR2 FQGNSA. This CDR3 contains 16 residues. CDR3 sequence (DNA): TGTGCCAGCAGCTTAGACAGCCAGGGTTGGTCCTACGAGCAGTACTTC. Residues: CASSLDSQGWSYEQYF.

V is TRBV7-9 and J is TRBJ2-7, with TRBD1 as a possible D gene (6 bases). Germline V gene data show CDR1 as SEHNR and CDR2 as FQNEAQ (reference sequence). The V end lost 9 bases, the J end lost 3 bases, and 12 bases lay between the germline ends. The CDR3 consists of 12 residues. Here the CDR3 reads CASRGFFYEQYF. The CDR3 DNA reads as TGTGCCAGTAGGGGGTTCTTCTACGAGCAGTACTTC.

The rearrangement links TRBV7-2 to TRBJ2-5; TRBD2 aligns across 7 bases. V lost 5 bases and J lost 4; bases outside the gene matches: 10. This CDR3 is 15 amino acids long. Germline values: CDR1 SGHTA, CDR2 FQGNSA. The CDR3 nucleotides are TGTGCCAGCAGCCCTTTTGGGAGGGCCCCAGAGACCCAGTACTTC. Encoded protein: CASSPFGRAPETQYF.

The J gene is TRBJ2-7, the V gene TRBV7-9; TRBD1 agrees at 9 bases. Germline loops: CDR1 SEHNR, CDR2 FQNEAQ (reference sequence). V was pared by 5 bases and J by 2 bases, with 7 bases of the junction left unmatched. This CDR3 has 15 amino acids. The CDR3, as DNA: TGTGCCAGCAGCAGGACAGGGGCCCGCACCTACGAGCAGTACTTC. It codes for CASSRTGARTYEQYF.

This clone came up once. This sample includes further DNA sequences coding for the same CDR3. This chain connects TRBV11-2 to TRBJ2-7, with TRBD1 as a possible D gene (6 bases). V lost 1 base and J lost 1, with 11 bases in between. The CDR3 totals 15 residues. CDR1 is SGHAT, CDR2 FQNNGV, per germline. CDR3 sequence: CASSLGAGTSYEQYF. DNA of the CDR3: TGTGCCAGCAGCTTAGGTGCAGGGACATCCTACGAGCAGTACTTC.

The CDR3 DNA follows: TGCAGCGTTGCTCTAGCGGGAGGGAATCCCGGGGAGCTGTTTTTT. The encoded protein is CSVALAGGNPGELFF. The J gene is TRBJ2-2, the V gene TRBV29-1; TRBD2 agrees at 12 bases. V gave up 4 bases and J gave up 6 bases; unmatched junction bases: 6. The CDR3 spans 15 residues. Germline CDR1 is SQVTM and CDR2 is ANQGSEA.

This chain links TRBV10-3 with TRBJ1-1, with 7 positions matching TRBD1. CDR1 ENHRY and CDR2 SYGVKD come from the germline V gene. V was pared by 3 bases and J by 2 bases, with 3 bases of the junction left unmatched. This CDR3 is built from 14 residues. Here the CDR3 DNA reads TGTGCCATCAGTGACAGGGGGAGAAACACTGAAGCTTTCTTT. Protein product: CAISDRGRNTEAFF.